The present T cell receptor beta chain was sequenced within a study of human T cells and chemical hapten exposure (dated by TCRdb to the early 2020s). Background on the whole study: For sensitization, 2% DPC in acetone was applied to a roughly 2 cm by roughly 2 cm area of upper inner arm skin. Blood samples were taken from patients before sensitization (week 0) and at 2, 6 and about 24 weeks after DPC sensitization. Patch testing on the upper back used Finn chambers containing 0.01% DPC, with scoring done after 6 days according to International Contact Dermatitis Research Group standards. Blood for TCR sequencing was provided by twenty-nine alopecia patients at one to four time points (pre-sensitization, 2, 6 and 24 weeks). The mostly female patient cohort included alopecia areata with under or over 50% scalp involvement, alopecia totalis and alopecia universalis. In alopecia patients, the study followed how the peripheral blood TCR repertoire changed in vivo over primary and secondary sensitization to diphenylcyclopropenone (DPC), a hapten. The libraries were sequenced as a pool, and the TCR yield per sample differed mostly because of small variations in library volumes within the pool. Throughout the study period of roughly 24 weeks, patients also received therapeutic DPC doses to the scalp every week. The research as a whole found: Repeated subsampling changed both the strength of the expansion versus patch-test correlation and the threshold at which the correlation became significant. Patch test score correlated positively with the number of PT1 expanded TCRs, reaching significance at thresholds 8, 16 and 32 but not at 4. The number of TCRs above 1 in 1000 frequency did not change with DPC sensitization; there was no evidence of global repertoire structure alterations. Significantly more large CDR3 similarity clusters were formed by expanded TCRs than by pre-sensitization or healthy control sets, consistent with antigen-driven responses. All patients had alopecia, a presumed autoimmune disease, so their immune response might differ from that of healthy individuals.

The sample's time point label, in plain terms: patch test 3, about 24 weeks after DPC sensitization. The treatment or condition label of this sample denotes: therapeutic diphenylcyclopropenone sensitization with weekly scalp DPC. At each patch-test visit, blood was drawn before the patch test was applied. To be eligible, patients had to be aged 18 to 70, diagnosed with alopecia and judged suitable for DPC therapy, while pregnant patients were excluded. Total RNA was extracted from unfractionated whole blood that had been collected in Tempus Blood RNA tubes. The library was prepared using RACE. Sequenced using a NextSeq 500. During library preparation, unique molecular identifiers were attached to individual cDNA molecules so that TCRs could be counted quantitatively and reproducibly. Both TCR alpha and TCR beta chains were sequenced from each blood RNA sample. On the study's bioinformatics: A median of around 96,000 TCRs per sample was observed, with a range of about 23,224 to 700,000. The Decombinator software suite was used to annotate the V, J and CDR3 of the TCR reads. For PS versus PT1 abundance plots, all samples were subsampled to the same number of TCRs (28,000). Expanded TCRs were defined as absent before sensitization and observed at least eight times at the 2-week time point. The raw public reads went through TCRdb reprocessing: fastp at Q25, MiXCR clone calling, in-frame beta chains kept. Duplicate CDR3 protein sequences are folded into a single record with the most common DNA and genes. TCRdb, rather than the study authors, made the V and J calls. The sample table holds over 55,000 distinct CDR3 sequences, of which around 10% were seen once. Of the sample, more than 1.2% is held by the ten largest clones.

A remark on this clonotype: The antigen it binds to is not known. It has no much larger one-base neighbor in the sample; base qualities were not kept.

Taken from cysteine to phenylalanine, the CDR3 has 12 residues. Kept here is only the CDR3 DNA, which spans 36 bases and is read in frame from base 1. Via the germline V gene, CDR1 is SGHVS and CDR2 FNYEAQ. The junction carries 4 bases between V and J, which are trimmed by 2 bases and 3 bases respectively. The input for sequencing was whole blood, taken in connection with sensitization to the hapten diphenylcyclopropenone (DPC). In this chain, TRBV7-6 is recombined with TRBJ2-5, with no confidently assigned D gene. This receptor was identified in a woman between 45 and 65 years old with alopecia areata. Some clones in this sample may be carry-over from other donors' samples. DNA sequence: TGTGCCAGCAGCTTAAGCAAAGAGACCCAGTACTTC. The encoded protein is CASSLSKETQYF.